The 32 T cell receptor beta chains listed next were all sequenced from one sample in a study of OX40 agonist ivuxolimab in advanced cancers. Only in-frame clones appear in the TCRdb table, and some are missing; sequencing was by immunoSEQ multiplex PCR. The repertoire holds around 90,000 clones, with around nine tenths as singletons. The sequencing used CD4+ or CD8+ T cells sorted from blood, collected in a trial of the OX40 agonist ivuxolimab. Source of these receptors: an adult with an advanced solid tumor such as melanoma, head and neck, liver or kidney cancer.

A few counts support this clone. This chain connects TRBV25-1 to TRBJ2-7; 8 bases map to TRBD2. Germline V gives CDR1 MGHDK, CDR2 SYGVNS. The CDR3 has 16 amino acids. V was clipped by 0 bases and J by 0 bases; unmatched bases: 4. The chain's CDR3 is CASSEYGRGASYEQYF. CDR3 sequence (DNA): TGTGCCAGCAGTGAATACGGGCGGGGGGCCTCCTACGAGCAGTACTTC.

The chain couples TRBV5-6 to TRBJ2-7, with 7 bases that match TRBD1. Trimming removed 1 base from V and 2 bases from J; junction bases left unmatched: 6. CDR1 is SGHDT, CDR2 YYEEEE, per germline. The length of the CDR3 is 15 residues. The DNA for the CDR3 is TGTGCCAGCAGCTTGCTTACGGGACAGACCTACGAGCAGTACTTC. Translating gives CASSLLTGQTYEQYF.

This clone was picked up one time. The chain couples TRBV29-1 to TRBJ1-1; D might be TRBD1 (5 bases). Germline V gene data show CDR1 as SQVTM and CDR2 as ANQGSEA. Trimming cost V 4 bases and J 7 bases, with 16 bases left between them. The CDR3 has 13 residues. CDR3 DNA sequence: TGCAGCGTTGTGATACGAGGGGACGGTGAAGCTTTCTTT. It codes for CSVVIRGDGEAFF.

This clone was observed once. The genes are TRBV27 and TRBJ1-1; D ambiguous. The CDR3 extends over 16 amino acids. The ends were cut back, 0 bases at V and 0 bases at J, with 11 bases in the middle. Looked up from germline, CDR1 is MNHEY and CDR2 is SMNVEV (reference sequence). The CDR3 sequence is CASSLSTRALNTEAFF. The CDR3 region has the DNA TGTGCCAGCAGTTTATCGACTCGGGCCCTGAACACTGAAGCTTTCTTT.

J is TRBJ2-7 and V is TRBV7-2; D may be TRBD2 (5 bases). Germline V gene sequence: CDR1 SGHTA, CDR2 FQGNSA. The CDR3 sequence is 18 residues long. V was cut by 5 bases and J by 2 bases, with 25 bases left in between. The CDR3 nucleotides read TGTGCCAGCAGCACCCGGACCTCTGGGCGTATGAGGGCCTACGAGCAGTACTTC. As protein: CASSTRTSGRMRAYEQYF.

This clone was seen more than once but under ten times. The chain is built from TRBV6-5 and TRBJ2-7; D unresolved. The CDR3 runs 13 residues. Per germline, CDR1 MNHEY and CDR2 SVGAGI. Trimming took off 5 bases at V and 4 bases at J, with 12 bases between the two ends. In DNA form, the CDR3 reads TGTGCCAGCAGTCGGGTCGGAACATACGAGCAGTACTTC. This codes for CASSRVGTYEQYF.

This clone was seen a few times. The rearrangement links TRBV11-2 to TRBJ1-2; D perhaps matches TRBD1 (6 bases). The germline V and J ends were trimmed by 1 base and 7 bases, with 10 bases remaining between them. The CDR3 is 13 residues long. CDR1 SGHAT and CDR2 FQNNGV come from the germline V gene. CDR3 protein: CASSLGSRGGYTF. For the CDR3, the DNA is TGTGCCAGCAGCTTAGGTAGCAGGGGTGGCTACACCTTC.

The rearrangement uses TRBV6-5 and TRBJ2-7, with a possible D match to TRBD1 (5 bases). This CDR3 spans 14 amino acids. V was trimmed by 2 bases and J by 2 bases, leaving 10 bases between them. Germline values: CDR1 MNHEY, CDR2 SVGAGI. In nucleotides, the CDR3 is TGTGCCAGCAGTTACGGCAGGGTTACCTACGAGCAGTACTTC. Translating gives CASSYGRVTYEQYF.

This chain connects TRBV7-9 to TRBJ1-5, with TRBD1 matching over 10 bases. CDR3 size: 17 residues. Germline V gene sequence: CDR1 SEHNR, CDR2 FQNEAQ (reference sequence). The ends lost 5 bases at V and 2 bases at J; junction bases unmatched: 9. Written as DNA, the CDR3 is TGTGCCAGCAGCCCTATGACAGGGGGCAGAGGCAATCAGCCCCAGCATTTT. Translating gives CASSPMTGGRGNQPQHF.

This chain connects TRBV9 to TRBJ1-6; D is possibly TRBD1 (6 bases). Germline CDR1 and CDR2: SGDLS and YYNGEE. The ends were cut back, 4 bases at V and 7 bases at J, with 18 bases in the middle. The CDR3 consists of 16 residues. CDR3 region: CASSIFWDTRNSPLHF. The CDR3 DNA reads TGTGCCAGCAGCATCTTCTGGGACACCCGGAATTCACCCCTCCACTTT.

The gene calls are TRBV15 and TRBJ1-5, with D uncertain. V gave up 4 bases and J gave up 4 bases, with 14 bases separating them. The CDR3 has 15 residues. The germline gives CDR1 LNHNV, CDR2 YYDKDF (reference sequence). Written as DNA, the CDR3 is TGTGCCACCAGCAACCCCGGTCAACCAAATCAGCCCCAGCATTTT. Its protein is CATSNPGQPNQPQHF.

Here the CDR3 reads CASSFFGESSYEQYF. CDR3 sequence (DNA): TGTGCCAGCAGCTTCTTCGGGGAGAGCTCCTACGAGCAGTACTTC. The genes are TRBV7-8 and TRBJ2-7; TRBD2 is a possible D gene (5 bases). Germline V gene sequence: CDR1 SGHVS, CDR2 FQNEAQ. V dropped 3 bases and J dropped 0 bases, with 12 bases sitting between them. CDR3 length equals 15 residues.

The chain recombines TRBV5-5 with TRBJ1-1; 8 bases line up with TRBD1. The junction had 6 bases not matched to a gene; V was cut back by 2 bases and J by 9 bases. The germline V gene encodes CDR1 SGHKS and CDR2 YYEKEE (reference sequence). The CDR3 length is 13 residues. CDR3: CASSFGQGAQAFF. The CDR3 nucleotides read TGTGCCAGCAGCTTTGGGCAGGGGGCTCAAGCTTTCTTT.

The V gene is TRBV7-9, the J gene TRBJ2-1; TRBD1 aligns across 11 bases. The germline CDR1 and CDR2 sequences are SEHNR and FQNEAQ (reference sequence). The CDR3 spans 18 residues. V shed 5 bases, J shed 6 bases, and the junction held 15 bases outside the gene matches. In DNA form, the CDR3 reads TGTGCCAGCAGCCCAGTCCCGGGACAGGGGGGTAGTGGCAATGAGCAGTTCTTC. Amino acid sequence: CASSPVPGQGGSGNEQFF.

This clone has more than one count but fewer than ten. This chain joins TRBV7-2 and TRBJ1-6; a possible D gene is TRBD1 (6 bases). Germline V CDR1 and CDR2: SGHTA, FQGNSA. Trimming shortened V by 8 bases and J by 0 bases, and 23 bases separated the two germline ends. This CDR3 is built from 19 residues. The CDR3: CASRGQGRTVSSYNSPLHF. The CDR3 nucleotides read TGTGCCAGCCGCGGTCAGGGGCGAACCGTAAGCTCCTATAATTCACCCCTCCACTTT.

The genes are TRBV2 and TRBJ1-5, with D hard to call. The V gene's germline CDR1 is SNHLY and CDR2 FYNNEI. CDR3 length: 15 amino acids. Trimming pared 8 bases from V and 8 bases from J, leaving 22 bases between. In nucleotides, the CDR3 is TGTGCCAGCTGTCGGTACAGCACGCAAGTGGAGCCCCAGCATTTT. Amino acids: CASCRYSTQVEPQHF. Together with reference TRBV2 and TRBJ1-5, the CDR3 gives the full variable domain: EPEVTQTPSHQVTQMGQEVILRCVPISNHLYFYWYRQILGQKVEFLVSFYNNEISEKSEIFDDQFSVERPDGSNFTLKIRSTKLEDSAMYFCASCRYSTQVEPQHFGDGTRLSIL.

CDR3 amino acids: CASSQDRNRNQPQHF. The CDR3 bases are TGCGCCAGCAGCCAAGACAGGAACCGCAATCAGCCCCAGCATTTT. The chain joins TRBV4-1 to TRBJ1-5; D is unclear. CDR1 is MGHRA, CDR2 YSYEKL, per germline. The CDR3 is 15 residues long. V lost 0 bases to trimming and J lost 2 bases, with 8 bases between them.

The rearrangement links TRBV10-1 to TRBJ1-6, with D possibly being TRBD1 (5 bases). Germline CDR1 is WNHNN and CDR2 is SYGVQD (reference sequence). Trimming removed 5 bases from V and 6 bases from J, with 11 bases in between. This CDR3 is 14 amino acids long. CDR3 loop: CASSPGTTNSPLHF. CDR3 coding DNA: TGCGCCAGCAGTCCCGGGACGACTAATTCACCCCTCCACTTT.

The chain employs TRBV5-1 and TRBJ2-3, with TRBD1 as a possible D gene (5 bases). CDR3 size: 15 residues. Between the trimmed V and J ends, which lost 3 bases and 1 base, there was a span of 12 bases. Germline loops: CDR1 SGHRS, CDR2 YFSETQ. The CDR3 sequence is CASSSAGWGTDTQYF. Here the CDR3 DNA reads TGCGCCAGCAGCTCTGCAGGGTGGGGCACAGATACGCAGTATTTT. The whole variable domain, filled in from reference TRBV5-1 and TRBJ2-3, reads KAGVTQTPRYLIKTRGQQVTLSCSPISGHRSVSWYQQTPGQGLQFLFEYFSETQRNKGNFPGRFSGRQFSNSRSEMNVSTLELGDSALYLCASSSAGWGTDTQYFGPGTRLTVL.

This chain joins TRBV2 and TRBJ2-7; D perhaps matches TRBD2 (6 bases). The CDR3 totals 13 residues. The V and J ends lost 7 bases and 7 bases respectively, with 17 bases between them. CDR1 and CDR2 (germline): SNHLY, FYNNEI. The CDR3, as DNA: TGTGCCAGCAATGCCGGGGGATTGGGGGAGCAGTACTTC. It yields the protein CASNAGGLGEQYF.

V and J are TRBV9 and TRBJ1-1; D not certain. Trimming removed 0 bases from V and 1 base from J, with 7 bases in between. Germline CDR1 reads SGDLS; CDR2 reads YYNGEE. The CDR3 runs 14 residues. The CDR3, as DNA: TGTGCCAGCAGCGTAGTGGCATCGAACACTGAAGCTTTCTTT. It encodes CASSVVASNTEAFF.

The rearrangement uses TRBV5-4 and TRBJ2-5, with D perhaps being TRBD1 or TRBD2 (6 bases each). The CDR3 is 14 amino acids. The germline gives CDR1 SGHNT, CDR2 YYREEE (reference sequence). Trimming removed 8 bases at V and 0 bases at J, with 14 bases between. In DNA, the CDR3 is TGTGCCAGTCGGAGGGGGGCGGACCAAGAGACCCAGTACTTC. Translating it yields CASRRGADQETQYF.

The CDR3, as DNA: TGTGCCTGGAGTGCCGGAACTAATGAAAAACTGTTTTTT. It specifies CAWSAGTNEKLFF. The chain links TRBV30 to TRBJ1-4; D not certain. Trimming stripped 1 base from V and 1 base from J, with 4 bases between. Germline CDR1 reads GTSNPN; CDR2 reads SVGIG (reference sequence). The CDR3 runs 13 residues.

In its sample, this clone was seen a few times. The chain employs TRBV7-9 and TRBJ1-3; a possible D gene is TRBD1 (5 bases). The CDR3 covers 15 residues. Trimming took off 5 bases at V and 2 bases at J, with 13 bases between the two ends. Per germline, CDR1 SEHNR and CDR2 FQNEAQ (reference sequence). CDR3 amino acids: CASSPQATTGNTIYF. DNA for the CDR3: TGTGCCAGCAGCCCACAGGCGACTACTGGAAACACCATATATTTT.

The chain combines TRBV15 with TRBJ1-1; D gene ambiguous. CDR1 and CDR2 from the germline V gene are LNHNV and YYDKDF (reference sequence). This CDR3 is built from 14 residues. Trimming pared 0 bases from V and 5 bases from J, leaving 10 bases between. CDR3 sequence: CATSRDGRGTEAFF. DNA for the CDR3: TGTGCCACCAGCAGAGATGGCAGAGGGACTGAAGCTTTCTTT.

The rearrangement links TRBV18 to TRBJ2-1; weak D call: TRBD2 (6 bases). The CDR3 totals 17 residues. Germline CDR1 and CDR2: KGHSH and LQKENI. Trimming shortened V by 1 base and J by 0 bases, and 13 bases separated the two germline ends. CDR3 DNA sequence: TGTGCCAGCTCACCACTGTATAGCGGAGCCTCCTACAATGAGCAGTTCTTC. Protein sequence: CASSPLYSGASYNEQFF.

The J gene is TRBJ1-1, the V gene TRBV5-1, with 10 positions matching TRBD1. Trimming took 0 bases from V and 1 from J; bases not matched to a gene: 3. CDR3 length: 16 residues. Germline CDR1 reads SGHRS; CDR2 reads YFSETQ. The CDR3 spells CASSLGDRGWNTEAFF. The CDR3 DNA sequence: TGCGCCAGCAGCTTGGGGGACAGGGGATGGAACACTGAAGCTTTCTTT.

On this clone: This specimen includes other DNA sequences encoding the same CDR3. J is TRBJ1-1 and V is TRBV7-6; D call uncertain. This CDR3 comprises 13 residues. Trimming left V 3 bases short and J 1 base short, with 6 bases between. Germline V gives CDR1 SGHVS, CDR2 FNYEAQ. CDR3 region: CASSLGENTEAFF. The CDR3 DNA reads as TGTGCCAGCAGCTTGGGCGAGAACACTGAAGCTTTCTTT.

This clone was seen more than once but under ten times. This chain connects TRBV7-9 to TRBJ1-2, with D possibly being TRBD1 (5 bases). The CDR3 is made up of 13 amino acids. In germline, CDR1 is SEHNR, CDR2 FQNEAQ (reference sequence). Trimming took off 3 bases at V and 7 bases at J, with 12 bases between the two ends. The CDR3, as DNA: TGTGCCAGCAGCTTCGGGGGATTGCGTGGCTACACCTTC. Translation gives CASSFGGLRGYTF.

The J gene is TRBJ2-3, the V gene TRBV11-2; D might be TRBD1 (6 bases). The CDR3 covers 17 residues. Looked up from germline, CDR1 is SGHAT and CDR2 is FQNNGV. Trimming left V 4 bases short and J 0 bases short, with 17 bases between. For the CDR3, the DNA is TGTGCCAGCAGCTCAGAACTCGGACAGACTAGCACAGATACGCAGTATTTT. Protein product: CASSSELGQTSTDTQYF.

J is TRBJ1-1 and V is TRBV5-4; 8 bases map to TRBD1. Unmatched junction bases numbered 4, after V lost 3 bases and J lost 3 bases. CDR3 length equals 14 residues. Germline assignment: CDR1 SGHNT and CDR2 YYREEE (reference sequence). This chain's CDR3 is CASSSGQGYTEAFF. CDR3 nucleotides: TGTGCCAGCAGCTCCGGACAGGGCTACACTGAAGCTTTCTTT.

The V gene is TRBV11-2, the J gene TRBJ2-3; 10 nucleotides match TRBD2. CDR3 size: 16 residues. Germline V gene data show CDR1 as SGHAT and CDR2 as FQNNGV. The V gene end was trimmed by 3 bases and the J gene end by 2 bases; junction bases not matched to a gene: 5. CDR3 bases: TGTGCCAGCAGCTTGGGTAGCGGGGGGATCACAGATACGCAGTATTTT. It yields the protein CASSLGSGGITDTQYF.